The sequence of this TCR beta chain was determined in a study of type 1 regulatory T cells. Study-wide context: An in vitro protocol generated T-allo10, a Tr1-enriched, alloantigen-specific CD4 T cell product. Findings of the study overall: Tr1 cells had a more restricted TCR repertoire than non-Tr1 cells.

In the case of this clonotype: Its antigen is not known.

In TCRdb, the reads were re-called with MiXCR into one record per CDR3 protein. The sample has some 71,000 distinct CDR3 sequences, around 20% seen once. Germline CDR1 and CDR2: DFQATT and SNEGSKA (reference sequence). Deletions cut 0 bases from V and 7 bases from J, with 4 bases between. The CDR3 length is 12 residues. Sequenced sample: cultured type 1 regulatory T (Tr1) cells, either the whole culture or a sorted fraction (not recorded which). The rearrangement joins TRBV20-1 to TRBJ1-6, with D hard to call. The TCR originated in a human donor in good health. The CDR3 sequence is CSARDLNSPLHF. The CDR3 DNA reads TGCAGTGCTAGAGATTTGAATTCACCCCTCCACTTT.